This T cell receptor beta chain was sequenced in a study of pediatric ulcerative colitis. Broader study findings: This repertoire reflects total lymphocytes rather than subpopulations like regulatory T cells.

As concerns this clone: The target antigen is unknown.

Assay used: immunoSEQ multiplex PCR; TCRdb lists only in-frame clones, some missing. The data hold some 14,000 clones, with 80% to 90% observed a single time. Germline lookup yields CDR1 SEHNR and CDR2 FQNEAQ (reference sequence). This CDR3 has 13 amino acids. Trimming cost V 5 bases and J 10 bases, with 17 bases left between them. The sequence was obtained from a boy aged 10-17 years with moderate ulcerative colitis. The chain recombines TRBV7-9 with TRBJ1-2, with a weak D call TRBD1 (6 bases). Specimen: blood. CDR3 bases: TGTGCCAGCAGCCCAGGGACACCGGTCGACTACACCTTC. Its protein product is CASSPGTPVDYTF.